This T cell receptor (beta chain) emerged from a study of early T cells in non-severe SARS-CoV-2 infection. Turning to the study itself: Sequencing of unsorted whole blood was done on bulk RNA, leaving chains unpaired. Study conclusions and caveats: The study's VDJdb matching favored anti-spike CD8 responses and missed private and CD4 specificities.

Unique molecular identifiers were attached to individual cDNA molecules. TCRdb used MiXCR to reprocess the 5' RACE reads, holding one entry per CDR3 protein. The sample gives more than 35,000 distinct CDR3 sequences, roughly 6.3% of which show up once; about 5.5% is in the top ten. As concerns this clonotype: Its specificity is not known.

The germline CDR1 and CDR2 sequences are SGHAT and FQNNGV. The CDR3 contains 13 residues. V lost 4 bases, J lost 1 base, and 7 bases lay in between. This receptor was obtained from an adult who was a healthcare worker with PCR-confirmed SARS-CoV-2 infection or an uninfected control (not recorded which). The gene calls are TRBV11-2 and TRBJ2-5; D gene ambiguous. Material: whole blood. The CDR3 region has the DNA TGTGCCAGCAGCTCCCTCGGCCAAGAGACCCAGTACTTC. It specifies CASSSLGQETQYF.